Each of the 15 T cell receptor beta chains below was sequenced from the same sample in a study of PD-1 blockade in classical Hodgkin lymphoma. Method: immunoSEQ multiplex PCR; TCRdb's copy keeps in-frame clones and lacks some. The sample yields 15,000 to 20,000 clones, 70% to 90% seen once. Indicated time point: newly diagnosed, previously untreated cHL patient sample. The sample taken for sequencing was peripheral blood mononuclear cells (PBMCs). These TCRs come from a human donor with classical Hodgkin lymphoma.

On this clone: The sample contains more than one DNA sequence encoding this CDR3. This chain links TRBV5-1 with TRBJ2-1; D is uncertain. Germline V gives CDR1 SGHRS, CDR2 YFSETQ. The V gene lost 1 base and the J gene lost 8 bases, with 4 bases spanning the gap. This CDR3 region has 11 residues. DNA for the CDR3: TGCGCCAGCAGCTTGAGGGATGAGCAGTTCTTC. Protein product: CASSLRDEQFF.

This rearrangement joins TRBV6-1 to TRBJ2-3, with D perhaps matching TRBD1 (6 bases). The CDR3 is 12 residues long. The V end lost 6 bases, the J end lost 5 bases, and 9 bases lay between the germline ends. Germline values: CDR1 MNHNS, CDR2 SASEGT. The CDR3: CASSGTKDTQYF. The DNA of the CDR3 is TGTGCCAGCAGCGGGACAAAAGATACGCAGTATTTT.

The V and J genes are TRBV23-1 and TRBJ1-4; D possibly corresponds to TRBD1 (5 bases). TRBV23-1 is assigned to the ORF class and has an uncertain function. V was trimmed by 0 bases and J by 11 bases, leaving 10 bases between them. The CDR3 covers 13 residues. The CDR3 nucleotides are TGCGCCAGCAGTCAATCCGCCCGGGGGAAACTGTTTTTT. It encodes CASSQSARGKLFF.

This clone turned up a few times. The genes are TRBV10-3 and TRBJ2-6; D ambiguous. The V gene's germline CDR1 is ENHRY and CDR2 SYGVKD. This CDR3 spans 13 amino acids. V was trimmed by 6 bases and J by 1 base, leaving 4 bases between them. CDR3 DNA sequence: TGTGCCATCAGGGGGTCTGGGGCCAACGTCCTGACTTTC. Translation gives CAIRGSGANVLTF.

The chain uses TRBV5-1 and TRBJ2-7; D perhaps matches TRBD2 (7 bases). The CDR3 is 15 amino acids. Germline V lookup: CDR1 SGHRS, CDR2 YFSETQ. V was clipped by 4 bases and J by 0 bases, with 14 bases between them. The CDR3 spells CASSLGGTLSYEQYF. In DNA form, the CDR3 reads TGCGCCAGCAGCCTCGGGGGGACACTCTCCTACGAGCAGTACTTC.

The V gene is TRBV29-1, the J gene TRBJ1-2; D unresolved. This CDR3 has 13 residues. CDR1 SQVTM and CDR2 ANQGSEA come from the germline V gene. Trimming left V 2 bases short and J 4 bases short, with 11 bases between. For the CDR3, the DNA is TGCAGCGTTGAATGGGGAGGTGGCTATGGCTACACCTTC. Translation: CSVEWGGGYGYTF.

The chain carries TRBV5-1 and TRBJ2-7; D not resolved. The ends were cut back, 3 bases at V and 3 bases at J, with 4 bases in the middle. Germline V lookup: CDR1 SGHRS, CDR2 YFSETQ. There are 11 residues in the CDR3. DNA of the CDR3: TGCGCCAGCAGCTCCAGCTACGAGCAGTACTTC. Its translation: CASSSSYEQYF. Variable domain in full (rest from reference TRBV5-1 and TRBJ2-7): KAGVTQTPRYLIKTRGQQVTLSCSPISGHRSVSWYQQTPGQGLQFLFEYFSETQRNKGNFPGRFSGRQFSNSRSEMNVSTLELGDSALYLCASSSSYEQYFGPGTRLTVT.

The chain is built from TRBV28 and TRBJ1-2, with 12 bases matching TRBD1. CDR1 and CDR2 from the germline V gene are MDHEN and SYDVKM. The CDR3 length is 15 residues. The V and J ends lost 6 bases and 7 bases, in that order; junction bases with no gene match: 9. CDR3 sequence reads: CASSLPGQGAIGYTF. In DNA, the CDR3 is TGTGCCAGCAGCCTGCCGGGACAGGGGGCAATTGGCTACACCTTC.

The chain combines TRBV2 with TRBJ2-7; D is undetermined. The V gene lost 5 bases and the J gene lost 2 bases, with 13 bases spanning the gap. This CDR3 region has 14 residues. Germline lookup yields CDR1 SNHLY and CDR2 FYNNEI. As DNA, the CDR3 is TGTGCCAGCAGTTGGAGAGACACCCCCTACGAGCAGTACTTC. Amino acid sequence: CASSWRDTPYEQYF. Filled out from reference TRBV2 and TRBJ2-7, the complete variable domain reads EPEVTQTPSHQVTQMGQEVILRCVPISNHLYFYWYRQILGQKVEFLVSFYNNEISEKSEIFDDQFSVERPDGSNFTLKIRSTKLEDSAMYFCASSWRDTPYEQYFGPGTRLTVT.

The chain couples TRBV6-6 to TRBJ2-7, with D perhaps TRBD1 (5 bases). V was shortened by 6 bases and J by 6 bases, with 12 bases between the two germline ends. CDR3 length: 12 amino acids. Germline V gene sequence: CDR1 MNHNY, CDR2 SVGAGI (reference sequence). This chain's CDR3 is CASRPVGLEQYF. The CDR3 DNA sequence: TGTGCCAGCAGACCGGTGGGGCTCGAGCAGTACTTC.

The J gene is TRBJ1-2, the V gene TRBV19; possible D gene TRBD1, 6 bases. The CDR3 consists of 15 residues. V lost 5 bases, J lost 0 bases, and 13 bases lay in between. The germline V gene has CDR1 LNHDA and CDR2 SQIVND (reference sequence). In DNA form, the CDR3 reads TGTGCCAGTAGTCTCCCCGGGACACCTAACTATGGCTACACCTTC. Its translation is CASSLPGTPNYGYTF.

The CDR3 DNA reads as TGTGCCAGCAGCTCGGGGGACCGCACTGAAGCTTTCTTT. Its translation: CASSSGDRTEAFF. The rearrangement joins TRBV7-9 to TRBJ1-1, with D perhaps matching TRBD1 (5 bases). The germline gives CDR1 SEHNR, CDR2 FQNEAQ (reference sequence). CDR3 length equals 13 residues. The V gene lost 4 bases and the J gene lost 4 bases, with 10 bases spanning the gap.

This sequence joins TRBV19 and TRBJ2-7; D not certain. CDR1 LNHDA and CDR2 SQIVND come from the germline V gene (reference sequence). V was pared by 2 bases and J by 3 bases, with 8 bases between. The CDR3 consists of 13 residues. The DNA of the CDR3 is TGTGCCAGTAGTATATGGCCCGACTACGAGCAGTACTTC. Translating gives CASSIWPDYEQYF. The full variable domain, in which reference TRBV19 and TRBJ2-7 provide the parts outside the CDR3, is DGGITQSPKYLFRKEGQNVTLSCEQNLNHDAMYWYRQDPGQGLRLIYYSQIVNDFQKGDIAEGYSVSREKKESFPLTVTSAQKNPTAFYLCASSIWPDYEQYFGPGTRLTVT.

The chain links TRBV29-1 to TRBJ2-1, with D possibly matching TRBD2 (7 bases). Germline CDR1 is SQVTM and CDR2 is ANQGSEA. V was shortened by 3 bases and J by 3 bases, with 9 bases between the two germline ends. The CDR3 sequence is 13 residues long. CDR3 coding DNA: TGCAGCGTTGAGGGGGGGCGCTACAATGAGCAGTTCTTC. Translated: CSVEGGRYNEQFF.

V gene TRBV7-8 combines with J gene TRBJ2-1, with 7 positions matching TRBD1. The CDR3 totals 12 residues. The germline CDR1 and CDR2 sequences are SGHVS and FQNEAQ. Losses at the gene ends were 5 bases for V and 7 bases for J; bases not matched to a gene: 2. CDR3 amino acids: CASSPGGNEQFF. The CDR3 DNA reads as TGTGCCAGCAGCCCAGGGGGAAATGAGCAGTTCTTC.